These 8 T cell receptor delta chains share one sample of origin, sequenced in a study of γδ T cells in repeated Plasmodium falciparum infection. TCRdb fed the multiplex PCR reads into CATT to redo clone calling. Of 85,000 to 90,000 delta-chain clones in the sample, 1.4% are singletons; the top ten hold 8.5% to 10%. Vgamma9/Vdelta2+ and Vdelta2-negative gammadelta T cells were flow-sorted from PBMC for bulk sequencing. The sequencing input was gamma-delta T cells from blood. Source of these receptors: a pool of human donors (malaria-infected and uninfected, not separated).

This clone was found a few times. The protein in TCRdb stems from a much larger clone and differs at residue 14 from this DNA's translation, likely a read error; here the protein is translated from the DNA. The genes are TRDV1 and TRDJ1; 7 positions agree with TRDD2. Since TCRdb gives no J gene, matching the DNA to germline was used here to assign it. CDR1 and CDR2 (germline): TSWWSYY, QGS. Trimming removed 3 bases from V and 0 bases from J; junction bases left unmatched: 28. This CDR3 region has 23 residues. The CDR3 loop reads CALGDRPSFYVLVPLLYTDKLIF. CDR3 DNA sequence: TGTGCTCTTGGGGACCGGCCTTCCTTCTACGTACTAGTTCCCTTACTGTACACCGATAAACTCATCTTT.

With respect to this clone: It is likely a read error: a sequence one base away is far more abundant. The same CDR3 can be traced to other DNA sequences in this sample. The chain carries TRDV3 and TRDJ1; D is undetermined. Germline assignment: CDR1 TVYSNPD and CDR2 GDNSRS (reference sequence). The CDR3 covers 15 residues. Here the CDR3 reads CAFTPSLVYTDKLIF. CDR3 coding DNA: TGTGCCTTTACCCCCTCTCTGGTCTACACAGATAAACTCATCTTT. The full variable domain, with the rest looked up from reference TRDV3 and TRDJ1, is CDKVTQSSPDQTVASGSEVVLLCTYDTVYSNPDLFWYRIRPDYSFQFVFYGDNSRSEGADFTQGRFSVKHILTQKAFHLVISPVRTEDSATYYCAFTPSLVYTDKLIFGKGTRVTVEP.

The sample holds a few counts of this clone. TCRdb assigns this DNA the protein of a much larger clone, which departs from its translation at residue 12; this likely reflects a read error, and the protein shown comes from translating the DNA. This sequence joins TRDV2 and TRDJ2; 9 bases match TRDD3. The J gene was missing in TCRdb and was found by matching the end of the DNA to germline. The CDR3 covers 15 residues. Germline values: CDR1 GEAIGNYY, CDR2 EKD. This CDR3 reads CACDTGDTVTARLFF. CDR3 coding DNA: TGTGCCTGTGACACCGGGGATACGGTGACAGCACGACTCTTCTTT.

Notes on this clone: A far bigger clonotype differs at one base, so this is likely a read error. Distinct nucleotide sequences in the sample also encode this CDR3. The chain is built from TRDV1 and TRDJ1, with TRDD3 matching over 11 bases. Unmatched junction bases numbered 11, after V lost 9 bases and J lost 5 bases. There are 15 residues in the CDR3. CDR1 is TSWWSYY, CDR2 QGS, per germline. CDR3: CALDGGYALRDKLIF. The CDR3 nucleotides read TGTGCTCTCGATGGGGGATACGCGTTGAGGGATAAACTCATCTTT.

This clone was found a few times. TCRdb attributes to this sequence the protein of a much larger clone, which differs from the DNA translation at residue 6; a read error is likely, and the protein displayed is translated from the DNA. The chain couples TRDV3 to TRDJ1; 8 bases align to TRDD3. Germline lookup yields CDR1 TVYSNPD and CDR2 GDNSRS (reference sequence). V was clipped by 2 bases and J by 0 bases; unmatched bases: 29. The CDR3 runs 22 residues. This CDR3 is CAFYPGPSLKRGYLSYTDKLIF. CDR3 sequence (DNA): TGTGCCTTTTATCCGGGCCCCTCACTAAAAAGGGGATACCTCAGCTACACCGATAAACTCATCTTT.

This clone was seen a few times. Other DNA sequences in the same sample also yield this CDR3. No J gene was named, though the V gene is TRDV1; the D segment call TRDD3 is taken from the table without a DNA check. This CDR3 contains 15 residues. The germline V gene encodes CDR1 TSWWSYY and CDR2 QGS. The CDR3 region has the DNA TGTGCTCTTGGGGAACTGGGGGATCCTCACGATAAGCTCATCTTT. It is translated as CALGELGDPHDKLIF.

This clone was observed a handful of times. This DNA translates differently at residue 13 from the TCRdb protein, which is that of a much larger clone; a read error is likely, and the protein shown is the DNA's own translation. The rearrangement uses TRDV3 and TRDJ1; D is unclear. The CDR3 contains 16 residues. Germline CDR1 reads TVYSNPD; CDR2 reads GDNSRS (reference sequence). CDR3 loop: CASMAKMGPYTDNLIF. CDR3 sequence (DNA): TGTGCCTCAATGGCAAAAATGGGCCCTTACACCGATAACCTCATCTTT.

On this clone itself: TCRdb shows a much larger clone's protein in place of this DNA's translation, and the two differ at residue 6, likely through a read error; the protein shown is translated from the DNA. The chain is built from TRDV1 and TRDJ1; D is perhaps TRDD2 or TRDD3 (6 bases each). TCRdb offers no J gene call, so here the DNA was matched to germline to obtain one. Per the germline V gene, CDR1 is TSWWSYY and CDR2 is QGS. This CDR3 is built from 23 residues. V gave up 5 bases and J gave up 0 bases, with 37 bases separating them. The CDR3 is CALGSRAPTPWDWGPPYTDKLIF. CDR3 sequence (DNA): TGTGCTCTTGGGTCCCGTGCTCCTACTCCTTGGGATTGGGGGCCACCCTACACCGATAAACTCATCTTT.